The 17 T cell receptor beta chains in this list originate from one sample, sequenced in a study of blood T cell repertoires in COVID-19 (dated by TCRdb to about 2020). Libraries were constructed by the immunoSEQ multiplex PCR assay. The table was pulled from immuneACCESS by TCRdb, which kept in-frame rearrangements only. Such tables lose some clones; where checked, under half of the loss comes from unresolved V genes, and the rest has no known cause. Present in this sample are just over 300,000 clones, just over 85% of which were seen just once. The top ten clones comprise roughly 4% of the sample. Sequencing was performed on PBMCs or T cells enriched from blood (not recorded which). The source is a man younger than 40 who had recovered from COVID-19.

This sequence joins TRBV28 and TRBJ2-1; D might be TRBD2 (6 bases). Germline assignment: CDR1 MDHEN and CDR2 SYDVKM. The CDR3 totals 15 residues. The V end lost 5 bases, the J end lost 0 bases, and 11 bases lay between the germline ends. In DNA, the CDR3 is TGTGCCAGCAGTAACGGGGGTGGCTCCTACAATGAGCAGTTCTTC. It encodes CASSNGGGSYNEQFF.

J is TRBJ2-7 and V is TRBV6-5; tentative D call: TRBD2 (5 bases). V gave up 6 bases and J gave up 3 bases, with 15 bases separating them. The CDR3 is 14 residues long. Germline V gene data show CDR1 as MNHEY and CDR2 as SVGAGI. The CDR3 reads CASSRTPGGYEQYF. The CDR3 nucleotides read TGTGCCAGCAGCCGGACTCCGGGCGGCTACGAGCAGTACTTC.

The CDR3 is CATGISGRNYNEQFF. The DNA for the CDR3 is TGTGCCACGGGGATTAGCGGGAGAAACTACAATGAGCAGTTCTTC. J is TRBJ2-1 and V is TRBV10-3, with 9 bases identical to TRBD2. Germline-derived CDR1 and CDR2 are ENHRY and SYGVKD. Germline trimming cut 10 bases from V and 3 bases from J; bases unmatched to any gene: 10. CDR3 length equals 15 residues.

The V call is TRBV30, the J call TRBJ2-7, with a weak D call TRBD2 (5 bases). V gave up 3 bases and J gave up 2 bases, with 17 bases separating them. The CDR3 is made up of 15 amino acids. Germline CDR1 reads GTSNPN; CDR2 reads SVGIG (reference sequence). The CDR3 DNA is TGTGCCTGGAGAAATAAGGAGCGGATCACCTACGAGCAGTACTTC. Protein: CAWRNKERITYEQYF. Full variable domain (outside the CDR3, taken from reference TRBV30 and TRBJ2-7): SQTIHQWPATLVQPVGSPLSLECTVEGTSNPNLYWYRQAAGRGLQLLFYSVGIGQISSEVPQNLSASRPQDRQFILSSKKLLLSDSGFYLCAWRNKERITYEQYFGPGTRLTVT.

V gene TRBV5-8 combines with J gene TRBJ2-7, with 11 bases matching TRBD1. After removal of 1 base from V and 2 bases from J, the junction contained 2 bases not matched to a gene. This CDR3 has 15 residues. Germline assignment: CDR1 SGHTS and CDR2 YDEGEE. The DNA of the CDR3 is TGTGCCAGCAGCTTGTGGGGACAGGGGGCCTACGAGCAGTACTTC. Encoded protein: CASSLWGQGAYEQYF.

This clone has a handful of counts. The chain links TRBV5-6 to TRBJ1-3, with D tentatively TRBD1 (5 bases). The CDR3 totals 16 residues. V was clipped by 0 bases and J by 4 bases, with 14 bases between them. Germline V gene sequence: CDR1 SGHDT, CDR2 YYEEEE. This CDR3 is CASSLEVRAGGNTIYF. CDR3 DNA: TGTGCCAGCAGCTTGGAGGTCAGGGCAGGCGGAAACACCATATATTTT. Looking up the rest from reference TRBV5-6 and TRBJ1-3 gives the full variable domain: DAGVTQSPTHLIKTRGQQVTLRCSPKSGHDTVSWYQQALGQGPQFIFQYYEEEERQRGNFPDRFSGHQFPNYSSELNVNALLLGDSALYLCASSLEVRAGGNTIYFGEGSWLTVV.

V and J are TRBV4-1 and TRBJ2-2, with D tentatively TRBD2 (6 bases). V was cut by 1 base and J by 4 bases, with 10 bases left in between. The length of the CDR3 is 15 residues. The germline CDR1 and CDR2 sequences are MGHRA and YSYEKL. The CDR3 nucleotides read TGCGCCAGCAGCCAAGCGGGGGTAGTCACCGGGGAGCTGTTTTTT. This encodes CASSQAGVVTGELFF.

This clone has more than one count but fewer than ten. The CDR3: CASSVATGGGNTIYF. The CDR3 bases are TGTGCCAGCAGCGTAGCTACGGGGGGTGGAAACACCATATATTTT. The chain links TRBV9 to TRBJ1-3; D possibly corresponds to TRBD1 (5 bases). Trimming took 0 bases from V and 3 from J, leaving 10 bases between them. The CDR3 is 15 residues long. Germline-derived CDR1 and CDR2 are SGDLS and YYNGEE. Complete variable domain (other parts from reference TRBV9 and TRBJ1-3): DSGVTQTPKHLITATGQRVTLRCSPRSGDLSVYWYQQSLDQGLQFLIQYYNGEERAKGNILERFSAQQFPDLHSELNLSSLELGDSALYFCASSVATGGGNTIYFGEGSWLTVV.

The CDR3 bases are TGTGCCAGTAGTATACAGACAAATCAGCCCCAGCATTTT. Encoded protein: CASSIQTNQPQHF. The chain recombines TRBV19 with TRBJ1-5; D unresolved. CDR3 length: 13 residues. Per germline, CDR1 LNHDA and CDR2 SQIVND (reference sequence). The V end lost 2 bases, the J end lost 4 bases, and 6 bases lay between the germline ends.

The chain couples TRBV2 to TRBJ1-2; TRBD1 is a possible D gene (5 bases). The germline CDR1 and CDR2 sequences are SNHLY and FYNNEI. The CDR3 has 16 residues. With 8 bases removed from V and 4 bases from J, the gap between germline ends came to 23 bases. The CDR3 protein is CASQTDVGGNGYGYTF. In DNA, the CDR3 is TGTGCCAGCCAGACGGACGTCGGGGGGAATGGCTATGGCTACACCTTC.

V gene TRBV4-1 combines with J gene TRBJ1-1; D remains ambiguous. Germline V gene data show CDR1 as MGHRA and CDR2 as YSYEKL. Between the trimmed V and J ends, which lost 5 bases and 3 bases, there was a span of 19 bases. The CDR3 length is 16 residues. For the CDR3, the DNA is TGCGCCAGCAGCTATGGACCTACGGAGGGTTACACTGAAGCTTTCTTT. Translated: CASSYGPTEGYTEAFF.

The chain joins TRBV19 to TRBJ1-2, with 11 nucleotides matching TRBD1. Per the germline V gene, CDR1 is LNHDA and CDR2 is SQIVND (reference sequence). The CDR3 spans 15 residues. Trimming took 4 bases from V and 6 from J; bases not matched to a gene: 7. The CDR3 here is CASSSGDRGNDGYTF. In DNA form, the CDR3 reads TGTGCCAGTAGTAGCGGGGACAGGGGGAACGATGGCTACACCTTC.

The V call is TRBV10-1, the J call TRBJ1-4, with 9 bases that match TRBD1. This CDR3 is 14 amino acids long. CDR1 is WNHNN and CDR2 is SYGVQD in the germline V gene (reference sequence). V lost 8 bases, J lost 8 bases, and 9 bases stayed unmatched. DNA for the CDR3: TGCGCCAGCGGCCGGGACAGGGCCAGCGAAAAACTGTTTTTT. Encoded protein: CASGRDRASEKLFF.

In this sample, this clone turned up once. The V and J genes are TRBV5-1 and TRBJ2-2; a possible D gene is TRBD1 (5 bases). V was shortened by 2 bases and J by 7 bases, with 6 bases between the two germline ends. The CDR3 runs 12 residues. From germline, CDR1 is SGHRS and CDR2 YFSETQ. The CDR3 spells CASSFQGGELFF. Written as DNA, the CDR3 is TGCGCCAGCAGCTTTCAGGGCGGGGAGCTGTTTTTT.

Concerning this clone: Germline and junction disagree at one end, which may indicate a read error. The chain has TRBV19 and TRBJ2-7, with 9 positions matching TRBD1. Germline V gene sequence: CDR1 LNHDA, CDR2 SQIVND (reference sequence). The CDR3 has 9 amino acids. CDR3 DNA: TGTGCCGGGGAGGGGACAGGGTTCTTC. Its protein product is CAGEGTGFF.

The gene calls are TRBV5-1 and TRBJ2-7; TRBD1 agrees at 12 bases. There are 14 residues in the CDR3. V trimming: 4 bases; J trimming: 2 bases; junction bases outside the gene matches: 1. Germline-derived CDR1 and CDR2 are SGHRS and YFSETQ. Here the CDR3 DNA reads TGCGCCAGCAGCAGGGACAGGGGGCCCTACGAGCAGTACTTC. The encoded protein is CASSRDRGPYEQYF.

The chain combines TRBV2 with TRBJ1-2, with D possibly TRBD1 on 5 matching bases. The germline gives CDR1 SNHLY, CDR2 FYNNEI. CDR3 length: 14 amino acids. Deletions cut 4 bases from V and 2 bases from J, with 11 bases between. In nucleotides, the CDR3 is TGTGCCAGCAGTGGCGGCCAGGGCAACTATGGCTACACCTTC. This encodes CASSGGQGNYGYTF.